This T cell receptor beta chain was identified in a study of T cell changes during pregnancy in multiple sclerosis. Sequencing used immunoSEQ multiplex PCR; TCRdb keeps in-frame clones, though not all of them. Counted here are 69,000 or so clones, approximately 92% occurring once; the ten biggest clones make up approximately 2%. V shed 5 bases, J shed 2 bases, and the junction held 3 bases outside the gene matches. In germline, CDR1 is LNHDA, CDR2 SQIVND (reference sequence). The CDR3 length is 15 residues. The receptor was derived from a female donor in good health, enrolled as a control in a pregnancy study. The chain has TRBV19 and TRBJ2-1; 10 positions agree with TRBD2. Sequences were derived from peripheral blood, sampled in the third trimester of pregnancy. The CDR3 DNA follows: TGTGCCAGTAGTCGGACTAGCGGAGCCTACAATGAGCAGTTCTTC. Amino acid sequence: CASSRTSGAYNEQFF.